This T cell receptor (beta chain) comes out of a study of blood T cell repertoires in COVID-19. Study-level background: Sites in the United States, Italy and Spain provided acute and convalescent COVID-19 samples.

Clones were read by immunoSEQ multiplex PCR, and TCRdb kept only the in-frame ones, dropping some. The sample contains a few hundred thousand clones, about nine tenths of which appear only once. The V gene's germline CDR1 is PRHDT and CDR2 FYEKMQ (reference sequence). This CDR3 comprises 14 residues. V was trimmed by 5 bases and J by 6 bases, leaving 13 bases between them. The study drew participants aged about 18 to 95 years from around 24 US areas. Sequenced sample: PBMCs or T cells enriched from blood (not recorded which). The source of this sequence is a man aged 25-45 years in a cohort exposed to, infected with or recovered from COVID-19 (not recorded which). The chain carries TRBV13 and TRBJ2-2; maybe TRBD2 (5 bases). The CDR3 coding sequence is TGTGCCAGCAGCCCACTAGTTGGGGCCGGGGAGCTGTTTTTT. Translation: CASSPLVGAGELFF.